This T cell receptor beta chain is drawn from a study of T cell clonotyping in hematopoietic cell transplantation. General study results and limits: Cells were unsorted, so CD4 and CD8 contributions were not separated. At the given depth, recipient repertoires were over 97% de novo clonotypes. Higher Inverse Simpson Index values in graft donor and pretransplant recipient predicted broader posttransplant TCR diversity. After transplant, recipient diversity fell while pathologically expanded clonotypes grew through day 180.

The CDR3 consists of 16 residues. V was clipped by 4 bases and J by 4 bases, with 17 bases between them. The germline V gene has CDR1 SGHRS and CDR2 YFSETQ. Worth noting for this clone: Its antigen is not identified.

This table comes from immunoSEQ multiplex PCR, and its TCRdb copy is limited to in-frame clones, with some not included. The repertoire consists of several thousand clones, with roughly 79% occurring once and the leading ten covering approximately 16%. Sequenced material: PBMCs, taken 180 days after allogeneic stem cell transplant. This sequence originates from a male patient in his thirties or forties who had an allogeneic stem cell transplant from a related donor, so the T cells may come from the graft donor. Some clones in this sample may be carry-over from other donors' samples. The chain uses TRBV5-1 and TRBJ2-2, with a tentative D call TRBD1 (5 bases). In nucleotides, the CDR3 is TGCGCCAGCAGCCTCCGGGTGGGGCGGATCACCGGGGAGCTGTTTTTT. Its protein is CASSLRVGRITGELFF.